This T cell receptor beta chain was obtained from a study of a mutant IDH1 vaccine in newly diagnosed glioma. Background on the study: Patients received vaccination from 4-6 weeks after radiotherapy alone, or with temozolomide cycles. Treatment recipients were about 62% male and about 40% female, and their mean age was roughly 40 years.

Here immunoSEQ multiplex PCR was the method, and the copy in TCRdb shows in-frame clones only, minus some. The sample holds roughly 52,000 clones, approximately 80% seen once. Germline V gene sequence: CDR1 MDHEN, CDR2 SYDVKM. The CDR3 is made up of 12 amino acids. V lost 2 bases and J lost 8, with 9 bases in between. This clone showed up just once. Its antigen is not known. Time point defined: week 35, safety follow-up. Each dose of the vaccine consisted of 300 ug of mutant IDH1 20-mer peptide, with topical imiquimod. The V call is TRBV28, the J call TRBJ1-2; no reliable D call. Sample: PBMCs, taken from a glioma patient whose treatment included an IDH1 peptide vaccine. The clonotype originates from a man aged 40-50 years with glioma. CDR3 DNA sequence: TGTGCCAGCAGTTTACCTAATCGGGGCTACACCTTC. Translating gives CASSLPNRGYTF.